Below, 20 T cell receptor beta chains from the same sample are listed, as sequenced in a study of Graves' ophthalmopathy and Graves' hyperthyroidism. From RNA, the CDR3 regions of TCR beta chains were amplified and sequenced. A first-round RT-PCR used HTBI primers, followed by a second-round multiplex PCR. TCRdb re-analysed the multiplex PCR reads in MiXCR, keeping a single row per CDR3 protein. The sample lists over 650,000 distinct CDR3 sequences, about two fifths occurring once. The sequencing sample was made of peripheral blood. These receptors were collected from an adult man with Graves' ophthalmopathy.

The gene calls are TRBV7-3 and TRBJ2-7; D might be TRBD1 or TRBD2, each matching 6 bases. V was cut by 5 bases and J by 7 bases, with 15 bases left in between. The CDR3 is made up of 13 amino acids. From germline, CDR1 is SGHTA and CDR2 FQGTGA. CDR3 DNA: TGTGCCAGCAGCGAGGGGGGTGCTTTAGAGCAGTACTTC. Translated: CASSEGGALEQYF.

The sample holds a few counts of this clonotype. The V call is TRBV4-1, the J call TRBJ1-2; TRBD1 agrees at 7 bases. The germline gives CDR1 MGHRA, CDR2 YSYEKL. The CDR3 contains 15 residues. V gave up 4 bases and J gave up 8 bases; unmatched junction bases: 13. CDR3 residues: CASSPRDSRLEGYTF. CDR3 nucleotides: TGCGCCAGCAGCCCACGGGACAGCCGGCTAGAAGGCTACACCTTC.

There are many counts of this clonotype. V and J are TRBV11-2 and TRBJ2-5; no clear D. CDR3 size: 13 residues. Germline V gene lookup returns CDR1 SGHAT and CDR2 FQNNGV. Trimming shortened V by 4 bases and J by 4 bases, and 10 bases separated the two germline ends. Written as DNA, the CDR3 is TGTGCCAGCAGCTCGCAGACCGGAGAGACCCAGTACTTC. Translated, it gives CASSSQTGETQYF.

The chain recombines TRBV2 with TRBJ1-1; TRBD1 agrees at 9 bases. V shed 8 bases, J shed 5 bases, and the junction held 12 bases outside the gene matches. Germline CDR1 and CDR2: SNHLY and FYNNEI. CDR3 length: 15 amino acids. The CDR3 nucleotides read TGTGCCAGCTCCAAACAGGGGGCGAAAAGTACTGAAGCTTTCTTT. Encoded protein: CASSKQGAKSTEAFF.

This clonotype has a handful of counts. The V gene is TRBV20-1, the J gene TRBJ2-7; TRBD2 might be the D (7 bases). The CDR3 consists of 13 residues. V lost 6 bases and J lost 2, with 14 bases in between. Germline assignment: CDR1 DFQATT and CDR2 SNEGSKA (reference sequence). The CDR3 DNA reads as TGCAGTGCCCTTAAGGGGGGGCCCTACGAGCAGTACTTC. It is translated as CSALKGGPYEQYF.

The table lists this clonotype with many counts. J is TRBJ2-7 and V is TRBV25-1; tentative D call: TRBD2 (6 bases). The CDR3 totals 15 residues. CDR1 and CDR2 (germline): MGHDK, SYGVNS. The V and J ends lost 2 bases and 5 bases respectively, with 16 bases between them. The CDR3 DNA reads as TGTGCCAGCAGTGAAGGACTAAGCAGGATCGACGAGCAGTACTTC. As protein: CASSEGLSRIDEQYF.

This clonotype has at least ten counts. This sequence joins TRBV29-1 and TRBJ2-7; D gene unclear. V lost 0 bases, J lost 2 bases, and 2 bases lay in between. The germline V gene has CDR1 SQVTM and CDR2 ANQGSEA. This CDR3 contains 11 residues. The CDR3 DNA reads TGCAGCGTTGAAGAGGCCTACGAGCAGTACTTC. Protein sequence: CSVEEAYEQYF.

This clonotype was observed at least ten times. The chain links TRBV5-1 to TRBJ1-1, with D tentatively TRBD1 (5 bases). V lost 1 base, J lost 1 base, and 8 bases lay in between. CDR3 size: 14 residues. Germline-derived CDR1 and CDR2 are SGHRS and YFSETQ. The chain's CDR3 is CASSLLGQNTEAFF. The CDR3 DNA reads TGCGCCAGCAGCTTGTTAGGACAGAACACTGAAGCTTTCTTT.

The chain recombines TRBV10-3 with TRBJ1-1; 8 positions match TRBD1. In germline, CDR1 is ENHRY, CDR2 SYGVKD. The length of the CDR3 is 15 residues. V lost 6 bases to trimming and J lost 0 bases; unmatched junction nucleotides: 6. CDR3 sequence reads: CAISPLTGVNTEAFF. In DNA form, the CDR3 reads TGTGCCATCAGCCCCTTGACAGGGGTGAACACTGAAGCTTTCTTT.

In the case of this clonotype: One end of the junction fails to match germline, which may point to a read error. The genes are TRBV10-3 and TRBJ2-5; TRBD1 matches at 9 bases. Germline-derived CDR1 and CDR2 are ENHRY and SYGVKD. This CDR3 has 14 amino acids. The CDR3, as DNA: TGTGCCACCAGTGCTACAGGGGGCGGCGAGACCCAGTACTTC. It encodes CATSATGGGETQYF.

This sequence joins TRBV6-6 and TRBJ1-5, with unresolved D. Germline V gene sequence: CDR1 MNHNY, CDR2 SVGAGI (reference sequence). V was pared by 3 bases and J by 3 bases, with 9 bases between. This CDR3 has 14 amino acids. CDR3 nucleotide sequence: TGTGCCAGCAGTTATAAGATTAACAATCAGCCCCAGCATTTT. This sequence encodes CASSYKINNQPQHF.

This clonotype was observed at least ten times. The CDR3 nucleotides are TGTGCCATCAGTGAGGGGAAAGGGGGCATGAAGACCCAGTACTTC. This encodes CAISEGKGGMKTQYF. The J gene is TRBJ2-5, the V gene TRBV10-3, with TRBD1 matching 7 bases. CDR3 length: 15 amino acids. CDR1 ENHRY and CDR2 SYGVKD come from the germline V gene. The ends lost 2 bases at V and 6 bases at J; junction bases unmatched: 9.

This clonotype was seen many times. The chain is built from TRBV29-1 and TRBJ2-6, with D tentatively TRBD2 (5 bases). Germline assignment: CDR1 SQVTM and CDR2 ANQGSEA. The V end was cut by 3 bases, the J end by 4 bases, with 13 bases between. The CDR3 has 15 amino acids. CDR3 in DNA: TGCAGCGTTGAGGCGGGTTCATCAGGGGCCAACGTCCTGACTTTC. It is translated as CSVEAGSSGANVLTF.

As to this clonotype: Just one base apart from a much larger clone, this may be a read error. The rearrangement uses TRBV5-5 and TRBJ1-1; possible D gene TRBD1, 6 bases. CDR3 size: 17 residues. Germline V lookup: CDR1 SGHKS, CDR2 YYEKEE (reference sequence). The V end lost 3 bases, the J end lost 1 base, and 19 bases lay between the germline ends. The CDR3 sequence: CASSWGKTGLQNTEAFF. The CDR3 DNA is TGTGCCAGCAGCTGGGGGAAGACAGGCCTCCAGAACACTGAAGCTTTCTTT.

With respect to this clonotype: Given a much more abundant clone one base away, this may be a read error. V is TRBV5-1 and J is TRBJ2-7; 8 bases match TRBD1. The germline gives CDR1 SGHRS, CDR2 YFSETQ. The trim removed 3 bases at V and 2 bases at J, leaving 10 bases unmatched. The CDR3 length is 16 residues. CDR3 bases: TGCGCCAGCAGCTCGGCGGGACAGGCGACGACCTACGAGCAGTACTTC. Translated: CASSSAGQATTYEQYF.

With regard to this clonotype: A much larger clone differs by one base, so this may be a read error. This rearrangement joins TRBV7-2 to TRBJ1-6, with TRBD1 as a possible D gene (5 bases). Trimming stripped 4 bases from V and 5 bases from J, with 15 bases between. Germline V gene sequence: CDR1 SGHTA, CDR2 FQGNSA. The CDR3 is 16 residues long. The CDR3 DNA is TGTGCCAGCAGCTCCGCGATCGACAGTGATAATTCACCCCTCCACTTT. Its protein product is CASSSAIDSDNSPLHF.

The table lists this clonotype with many counts. V usage is TRBV9 and J usage is TRBJ2-5; 12 positions agree with TRBD1. Germline V CDR1 and CDR2: SGDLS, YYNGEE. This CDR3 has 16 residues. The V segment lost 2 bases and the J segment 5 bases; nucleotides outside the gene matches: 7. CDR3 amino acids: CASSVMGTGGTETQYF. The CDR3 nucleotides are TGTGCCAGCAGCGTTATGGGGACAGGGGGCACGGAGACCCAGTACTTC. Variable domain in full (rest from reference TRBV9 and TRBJ2-5): DSGVTQTPKHLITATGQRVTLRCSPRSGDLSVYWYQQSLDQGLQFLIQYYNGEERAKGNILERFSAQQFPDLHSELNLSSLELGDSALYFCASSVMGTGGTETQYFGPGTRLLVL.

Points on this clonotype: With a much larger clone just one base away, this may be a read error. The chain recombines TRBV14 with TRBJ1-2, with D possibly TRBD1 on 6 matching bases. The germline V and J ends were trimmed by 1 base and 7 bases, with 13 bases remaining between them. Germline V gives CDR1 SGHDN, CDR2 FVKESK. This CDR3 has 14 amino acids. CDR3 in DNA: TGTGCCAGCAGCCAAGTGACCACAGGGAGTGGCTACACCTTC. Translation: CASSQVTTGSGYTF. Drawing the rest from reference TRBV14 and TRBJ1-2, the complete variable domain is EAGVTQFPSHSVIEKGQTVTLRCDPISGHDNLYWYRRVMGKEIKFLLHFVKESKQDESGMPNNRFLAERTGGTYSTLKVQPAELEDSGVYFCASSQVTTGSGYTFGSGTRLTVV.

V gene TRBV3-1 combines with J gene TRBJ1-1; TRBD1 might be the D (5 bases). Trimming took off 0 bases at V and 4 bases at J, with 15 bases between the two ends. Per the germline V gene, CDR1 is LGHDT and CDR2 is YNNKEL (reference sequence). The CDR3 extends over 16 amino acids. In DNA, the CDR3 is TGTGCCAGCAGCCAAGATCACGTCTCGAGGGGCACTGAAGCTTTCTTT. Protein product: CASSQDHVSRGTEAFF.

Points on this clonotype: No conserved phenylalanine or tryptophan ends this CDR3, so it is likely a read error. The limits of the CDR3 on the DNA are not certain, so only TCRdb's listed CDR3 is given. The CDR3 loop reads CASSLRGSNT. This chain links TRBV7-3 with TRBJ2-6; the tabulated D call, TRBD1, remains unverified against the DNA. The CDR3 has 10 residues if both end residues are counted. Germline lookup yields CDR1 SGHTA and CDR2 FQGTGA.